This TCR beta chain is drawn from a study of T cell changes during pregnancy in multiple sclerosis (dated by TCRdb to about 2019). Turning to the overall study: The study looked at changes in the T cell repertoire across pregnancy in women with multiple sclerosis.

From the germline V gene (reference sequence), CDR1 is SGHNT and CDR2 is YYREEE. V loses 4 bases, J loses 7 bases, and the germline ends lie 24 bases apart. The CDR3 numbers 17 residues from cysteine through phenylalanine. Only the CDR3 DNA stays, 51 bases, in frame from base 1. The library was obtained by the immunoSEQ multiplex PCR assay. TCRdb provides this immuneACCESS table in a form limited to in-frame rearrangements. Some clones are lacking; in checked studies, under half of them reflect an unresolved V gene, and why the rest are absent is not known. The sample profile shows tens of thousands of clones; roughly 94% of them were found once. Roughly 0.9% of the sample lies in the top ten. For this clone: Its antigen has not been determined. The input lacks base qualities; no much larger clone sits a single base away.

The receptor chain draws on TRBV5-4 and TRBJ1-5, with no D gene named confidently. Sequenced material: peripheral blood, taken in the second trimester of pregnancy. The clonotype comes from a female donor in good health, enrolled as a control in a pregnancy study. The nucleotides are TGTGCCAGCAGCCCTGCTTCTGATGGGTCGGAGAGACAGCCCCAGCATTTT. Its amino acids are CASSPASDGSERQPQHF.